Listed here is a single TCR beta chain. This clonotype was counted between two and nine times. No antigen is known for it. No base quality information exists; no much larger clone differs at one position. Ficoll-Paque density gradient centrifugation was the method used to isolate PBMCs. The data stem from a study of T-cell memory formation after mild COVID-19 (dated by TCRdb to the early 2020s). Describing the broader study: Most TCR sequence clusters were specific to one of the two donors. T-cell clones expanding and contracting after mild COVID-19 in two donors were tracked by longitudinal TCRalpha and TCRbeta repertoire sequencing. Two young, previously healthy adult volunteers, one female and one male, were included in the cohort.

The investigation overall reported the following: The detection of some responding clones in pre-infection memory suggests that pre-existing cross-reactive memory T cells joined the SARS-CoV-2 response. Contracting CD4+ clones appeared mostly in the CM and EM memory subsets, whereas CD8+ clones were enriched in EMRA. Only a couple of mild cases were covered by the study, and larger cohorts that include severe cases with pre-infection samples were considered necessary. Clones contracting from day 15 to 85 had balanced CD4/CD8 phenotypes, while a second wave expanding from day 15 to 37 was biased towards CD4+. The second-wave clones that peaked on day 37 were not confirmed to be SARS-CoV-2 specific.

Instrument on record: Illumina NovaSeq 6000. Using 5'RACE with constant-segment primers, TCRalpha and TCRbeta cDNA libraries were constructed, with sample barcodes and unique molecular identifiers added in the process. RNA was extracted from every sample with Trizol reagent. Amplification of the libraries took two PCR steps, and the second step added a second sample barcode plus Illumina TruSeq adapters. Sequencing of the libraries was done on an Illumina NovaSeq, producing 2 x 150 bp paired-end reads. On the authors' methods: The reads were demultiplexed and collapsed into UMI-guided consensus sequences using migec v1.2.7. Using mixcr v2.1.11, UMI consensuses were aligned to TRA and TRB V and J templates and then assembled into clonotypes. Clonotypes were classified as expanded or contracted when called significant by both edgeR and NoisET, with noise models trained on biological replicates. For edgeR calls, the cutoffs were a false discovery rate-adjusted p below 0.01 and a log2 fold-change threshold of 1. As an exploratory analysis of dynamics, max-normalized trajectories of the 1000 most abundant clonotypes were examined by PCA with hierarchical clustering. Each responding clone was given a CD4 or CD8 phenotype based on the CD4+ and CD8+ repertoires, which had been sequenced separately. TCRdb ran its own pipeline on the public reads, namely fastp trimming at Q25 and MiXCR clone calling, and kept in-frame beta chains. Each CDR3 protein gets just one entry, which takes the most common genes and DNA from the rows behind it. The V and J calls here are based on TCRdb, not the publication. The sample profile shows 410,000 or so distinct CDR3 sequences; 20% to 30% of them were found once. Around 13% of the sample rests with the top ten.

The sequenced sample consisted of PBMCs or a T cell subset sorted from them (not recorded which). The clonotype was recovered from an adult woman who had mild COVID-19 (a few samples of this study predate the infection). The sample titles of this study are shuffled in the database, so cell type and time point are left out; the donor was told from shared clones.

The CDR3 in this case is CASSLTGQGQETQYF. The DNA reads TGTGCCAGCAGCCTAACCGGACAGGGGCAAGAGACCCAGTACTTC. The V gene is TRBV3-1 and the J gene is TRBJ2-5, and 9 bases in between align with TRBD1. The CDR3 goes from the cysteine to the phenylalanine over 15 residues. Here the CDR3 DNA is all that survives: 45 bases in frame from base 1. Germline trimming amounts to 4 bases on V and 2 bases on J, with 5 as the count of junction bases outside the gene matches. CDR1 and CDR2 are drawn from the germline V gene (reference sequence): LGHDT, YNNKEL.